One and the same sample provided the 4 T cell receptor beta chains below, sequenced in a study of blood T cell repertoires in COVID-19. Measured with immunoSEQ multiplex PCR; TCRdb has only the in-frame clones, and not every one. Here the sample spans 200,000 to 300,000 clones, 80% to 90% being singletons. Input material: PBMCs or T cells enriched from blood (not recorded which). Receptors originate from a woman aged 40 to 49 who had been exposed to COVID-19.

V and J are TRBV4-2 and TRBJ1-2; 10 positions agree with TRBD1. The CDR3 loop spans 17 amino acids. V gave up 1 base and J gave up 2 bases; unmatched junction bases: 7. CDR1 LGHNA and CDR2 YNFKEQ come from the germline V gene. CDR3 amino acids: CASSQVGTGQGNYGYTF. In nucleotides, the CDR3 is TGTGCCAGCAGCCAAGTGGGTACGGGACAGGGGAACTATGGCTACACCTTC.

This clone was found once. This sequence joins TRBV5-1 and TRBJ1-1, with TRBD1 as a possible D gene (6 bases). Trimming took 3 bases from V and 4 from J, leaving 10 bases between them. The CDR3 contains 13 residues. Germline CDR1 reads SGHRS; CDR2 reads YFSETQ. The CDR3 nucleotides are TGCGCCAGCAGCTCAGGGGTGGCCACTGAAGCTTTCTTT. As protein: CASSSGVATEAFF.

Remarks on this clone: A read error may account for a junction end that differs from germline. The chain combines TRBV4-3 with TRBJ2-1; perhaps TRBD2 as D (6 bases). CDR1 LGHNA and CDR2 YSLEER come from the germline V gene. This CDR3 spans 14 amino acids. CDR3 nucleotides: TGCGCCAGCAGCCAAGATTCTAGTGCGGGGTTTATCCTCTTC. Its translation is CASSQDSSAGFILF.

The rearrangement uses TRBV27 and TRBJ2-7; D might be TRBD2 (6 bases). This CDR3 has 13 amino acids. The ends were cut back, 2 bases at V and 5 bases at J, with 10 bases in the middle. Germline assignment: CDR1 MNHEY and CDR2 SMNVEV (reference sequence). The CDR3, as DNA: TGTGCCAGCAGTTTAGTAACGGGAGACGAGCAGTACGTC. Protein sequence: CASSLVTGDEQYV.